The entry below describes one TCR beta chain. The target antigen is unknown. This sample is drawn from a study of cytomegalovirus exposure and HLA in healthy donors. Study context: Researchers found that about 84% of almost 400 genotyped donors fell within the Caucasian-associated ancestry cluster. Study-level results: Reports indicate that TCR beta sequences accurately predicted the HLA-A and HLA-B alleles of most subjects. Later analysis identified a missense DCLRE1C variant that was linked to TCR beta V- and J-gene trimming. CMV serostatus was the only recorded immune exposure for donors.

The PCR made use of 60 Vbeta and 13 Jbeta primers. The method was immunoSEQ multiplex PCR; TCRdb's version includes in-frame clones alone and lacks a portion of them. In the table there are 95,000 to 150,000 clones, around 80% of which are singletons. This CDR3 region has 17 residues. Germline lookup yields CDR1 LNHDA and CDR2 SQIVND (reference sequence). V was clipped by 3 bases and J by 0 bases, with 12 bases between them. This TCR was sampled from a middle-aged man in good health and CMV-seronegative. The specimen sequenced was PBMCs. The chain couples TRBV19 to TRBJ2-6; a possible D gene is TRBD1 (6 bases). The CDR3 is CASSMGHIFSGANVLTF. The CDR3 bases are TGTGCCAGTAGTATGGGACATATCTTCTCTGGGGCCAACGTCCTGACTTTC.